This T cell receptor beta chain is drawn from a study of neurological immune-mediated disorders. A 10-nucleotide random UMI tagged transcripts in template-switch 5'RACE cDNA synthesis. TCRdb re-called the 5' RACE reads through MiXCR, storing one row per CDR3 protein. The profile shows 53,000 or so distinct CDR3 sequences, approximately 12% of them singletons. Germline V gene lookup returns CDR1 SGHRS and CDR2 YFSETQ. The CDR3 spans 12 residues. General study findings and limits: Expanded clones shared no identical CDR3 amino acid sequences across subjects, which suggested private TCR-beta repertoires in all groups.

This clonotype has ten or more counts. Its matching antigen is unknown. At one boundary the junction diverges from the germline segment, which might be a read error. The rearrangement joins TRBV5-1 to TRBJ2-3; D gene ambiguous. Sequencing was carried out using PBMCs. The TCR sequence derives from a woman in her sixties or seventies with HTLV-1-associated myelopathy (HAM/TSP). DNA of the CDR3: TGCGCCAGCAGCTTTCATCCAGATAAGCAGTATTTT. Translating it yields CASSFHPDKQYF. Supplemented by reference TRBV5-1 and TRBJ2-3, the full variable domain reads KAGVTQTPRYLIKTRGQQVTLSCSPISGHRSVSWYQQTPGQGLQFLFEYFSETQRNKGNFPGRFSGRQFSNSRSEMNVSTLELGDSALYLCASSFHPDKQYFGPGTRLTVL.